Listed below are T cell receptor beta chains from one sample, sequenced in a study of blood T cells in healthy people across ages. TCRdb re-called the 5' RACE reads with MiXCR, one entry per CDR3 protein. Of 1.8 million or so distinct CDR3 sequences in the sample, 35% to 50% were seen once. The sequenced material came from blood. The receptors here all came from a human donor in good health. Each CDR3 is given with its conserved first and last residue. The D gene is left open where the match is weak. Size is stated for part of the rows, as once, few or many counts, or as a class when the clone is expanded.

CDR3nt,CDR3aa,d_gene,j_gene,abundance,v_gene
TGCGCCAGCAGCCCCACGACAAGGGTCGGGGACAATGAGCAGTTCTTC,CASSPTTRVGDNEQFF,-,TRBJ2-1,-,TRBV4-1
TGTGCCATCAGGGGGGAGGGGACCTACAATGAGCAGTTCTTC,CAIRGEGTYNEQFF,TRBD2,TRBJ2-1,-,TRBV10-3
TGTGCCAGCAGTTTACCCGGGGGGGTTTCACCCCTCCACTTT,CASSLPGGVSPLHF,-,TRBJ1-6,few,TRBV27
TGTGCCAGCAGTTTTTACAGGGACTCGAGTGAAAAACTGTTTTTT,CASSFYRDSSEKLFF,-,TRBJ1-4,once,TRBV2
TGTGCCAGCATTCAGGTGATGAACACTGAAGCTTTCTTT,CASIQVMNTEAFF,-,TRBJ1-1,-,TRBV6-6
TGTGCCAGCAGTTTATGGAGGGAGGGGGCGCACGAAAAACTGTTTTTT,CASSLWREGAHEKLFF,TRBD1,TRBJ1-4,few,TRBV28
TGTGCCAGCAGCGCACCCAAGGGGGGACTACCAAGCACAGATACGCAGTATTTT,CASSAPKGGLPSTDTQYF,-,TRBJ2-3,few,TRBV9
TGCGCCAGCAGCTCCGGGACAGGTGGATGGGTGGCTTTCTTT,CASSSGTGGWVAFF,TRBD1,TRBJ1-1,-,TRBV5-1
TGTGCCAGCAGCTTAGTAAGGACGGCCGGTGGCTACACCTTC,CASSLVRTAGGYTF,-,TRBJ1-2,-,TRBV7-9
TGTGCCAGCACCTTATCTTCGTGGGGAAGTGAAAAACTGTTTTTT,CASTLSSWGSEKLFF,-,TRBJ1-4,-,TRBV7-9
TGTGCCAGCAGCGTGGCGCCCGTGTACACCGGGGAGCTGTTTTTT,CASSVAPVYTGELFF,-,TRBJ2-2,-,TRBV9
TGTGCCAGCAGCCCGGCAGCGGGGGTGGAAGAGACCCAGTACTTC,CASSPAAGVEETQYF,TRBD2,TRBJ2-5,few,TRBV11-1
TGTGCCATCAGTGATGGGGGGGTGCGGTCCTACGAGCAGTACTTC,CAISDGGVRSYEQYF,TRBD2,TRBJ2-7,few,TRBV10-3
TGCAGTGGTATTCGGGGCCAGAACACTGAAGCTTTCTTT,CSGIRGQNTEAFF,-,TRBJ1-1,few,TRBV20-1
TGTGCCAGCAGCTCAACGGCATCGACAGCGAATCAGCCCCAGCATTTT,CASSSTASTANQPQHF,-,TRBJ1-5,-,TRBV3-1
TGCAGTGCTAGGTCGGATCTAAACTATGGCTACACCTTC,CSARSDLNYGYTF,-,TRBJ1-2,many,TRBV20-1